This T cell receptor beta chain came from a study of CD8+CD57+ T cells in acquired aplastic anemia. CDR1 SGHNT and CDR2 YENEEA come from the germline V gene. CDR3 size: 13 residues. The V end was cut by 5 bases, the J end by 5 bases, with 12 bases between. Profiling of TCR beta VDJ combinations and CDR3 sequences used genomic DNA as template. MiXCR, run by TCRdb on the reads, gives a single entry per CDR3 protein. The sample consists of about 170,000 distinct CDR3 sequences, about 60% of them appearing once. The sequenced material came from sorted CD4+, CD8+, or CD8+CD57+ T cells (not recorded which) from PBMCs. This receptor was identified in a human donor in good health. The chain is built from TRBV11-3 and TRBJ2-5; D is ambiguous. The DNA of the CDR3 is TGTGCCAGCAGCCGGATTGAGGAGGAGACCCAGTACTTC. Translating it yields CASSRIEEETQYF.